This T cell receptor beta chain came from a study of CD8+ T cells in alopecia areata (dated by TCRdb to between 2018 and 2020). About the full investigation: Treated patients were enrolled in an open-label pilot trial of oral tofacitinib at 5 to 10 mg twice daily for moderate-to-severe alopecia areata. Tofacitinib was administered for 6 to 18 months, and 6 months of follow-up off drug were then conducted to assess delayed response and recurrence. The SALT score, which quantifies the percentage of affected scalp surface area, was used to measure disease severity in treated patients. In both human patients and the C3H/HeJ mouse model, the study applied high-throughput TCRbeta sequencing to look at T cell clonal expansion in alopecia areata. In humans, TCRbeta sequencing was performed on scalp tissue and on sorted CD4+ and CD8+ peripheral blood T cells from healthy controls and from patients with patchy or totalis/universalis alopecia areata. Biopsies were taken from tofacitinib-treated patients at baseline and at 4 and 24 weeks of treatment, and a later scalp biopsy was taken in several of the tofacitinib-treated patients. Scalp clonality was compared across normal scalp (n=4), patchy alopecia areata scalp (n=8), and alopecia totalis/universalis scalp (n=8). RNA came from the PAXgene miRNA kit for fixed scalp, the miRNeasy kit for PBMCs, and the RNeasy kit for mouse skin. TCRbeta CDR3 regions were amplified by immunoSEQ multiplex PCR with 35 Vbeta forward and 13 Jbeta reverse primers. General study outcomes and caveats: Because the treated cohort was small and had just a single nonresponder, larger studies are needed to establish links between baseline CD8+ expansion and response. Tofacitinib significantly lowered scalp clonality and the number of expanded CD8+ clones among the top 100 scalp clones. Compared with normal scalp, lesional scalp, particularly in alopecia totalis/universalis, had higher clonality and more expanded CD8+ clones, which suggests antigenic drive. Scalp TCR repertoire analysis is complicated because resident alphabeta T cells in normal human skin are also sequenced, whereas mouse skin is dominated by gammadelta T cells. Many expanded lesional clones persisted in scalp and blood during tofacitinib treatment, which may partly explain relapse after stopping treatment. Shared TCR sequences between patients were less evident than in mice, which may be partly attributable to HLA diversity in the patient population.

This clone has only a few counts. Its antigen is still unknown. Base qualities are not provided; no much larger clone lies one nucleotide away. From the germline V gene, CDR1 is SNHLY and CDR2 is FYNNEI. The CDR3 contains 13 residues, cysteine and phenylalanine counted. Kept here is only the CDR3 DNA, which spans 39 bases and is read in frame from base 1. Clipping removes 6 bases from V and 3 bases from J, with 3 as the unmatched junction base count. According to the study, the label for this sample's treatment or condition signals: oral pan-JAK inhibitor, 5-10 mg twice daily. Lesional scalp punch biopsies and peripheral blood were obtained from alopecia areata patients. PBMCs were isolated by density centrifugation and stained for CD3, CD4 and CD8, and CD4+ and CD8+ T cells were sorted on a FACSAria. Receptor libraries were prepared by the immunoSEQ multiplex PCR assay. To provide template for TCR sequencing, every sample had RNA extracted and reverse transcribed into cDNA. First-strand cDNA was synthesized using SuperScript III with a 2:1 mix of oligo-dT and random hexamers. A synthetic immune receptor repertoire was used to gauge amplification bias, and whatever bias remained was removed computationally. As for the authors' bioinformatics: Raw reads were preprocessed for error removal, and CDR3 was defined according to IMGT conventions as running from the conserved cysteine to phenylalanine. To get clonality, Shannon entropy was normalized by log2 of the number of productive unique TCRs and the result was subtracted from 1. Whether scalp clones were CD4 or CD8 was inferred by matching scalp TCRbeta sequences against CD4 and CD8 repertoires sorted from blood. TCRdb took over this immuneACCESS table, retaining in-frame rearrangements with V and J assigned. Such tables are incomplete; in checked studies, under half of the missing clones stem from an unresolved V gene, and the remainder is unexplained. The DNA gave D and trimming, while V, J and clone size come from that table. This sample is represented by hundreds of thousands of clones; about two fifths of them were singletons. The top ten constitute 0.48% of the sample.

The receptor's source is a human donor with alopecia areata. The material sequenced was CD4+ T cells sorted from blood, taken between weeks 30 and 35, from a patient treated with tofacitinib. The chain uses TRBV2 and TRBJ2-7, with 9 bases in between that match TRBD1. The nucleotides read TGTGCCAGCAGACAGGGGGCGTACTACGAGCAGTACTTC. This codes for CASRQGAYYEQYF. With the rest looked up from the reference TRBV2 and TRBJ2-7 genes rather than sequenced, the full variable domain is EPEVTQTPSHQVTQMGQEVILRCVPISNHLYFYWYRQILGQKVEFLVSFYNNEISEKSEIFDDQFSVERPDGSNFTLKIRSTKLEDSAMYFCASRQGAYYEQYFGPGTRLTVT.